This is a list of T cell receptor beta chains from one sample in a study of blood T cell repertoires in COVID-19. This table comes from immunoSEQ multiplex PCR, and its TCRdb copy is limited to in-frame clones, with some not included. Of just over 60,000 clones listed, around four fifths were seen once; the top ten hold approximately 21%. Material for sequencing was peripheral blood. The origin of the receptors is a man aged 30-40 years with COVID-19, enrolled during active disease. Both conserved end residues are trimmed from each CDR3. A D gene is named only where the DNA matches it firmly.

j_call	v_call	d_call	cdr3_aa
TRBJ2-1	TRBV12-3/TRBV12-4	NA	ASTRTQEQF
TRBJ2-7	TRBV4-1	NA	ASSHSSRDFKTYEQY
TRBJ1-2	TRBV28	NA	ASSLSGYGYT
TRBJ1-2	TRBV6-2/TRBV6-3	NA	ASSYPQVTNYGYT
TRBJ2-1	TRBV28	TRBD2	ASSSGTSGNEQF
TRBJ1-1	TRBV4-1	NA	ASSQDMVGAEAF
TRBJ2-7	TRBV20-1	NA	SASTASRQRFYEQY
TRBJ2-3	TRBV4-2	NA	ASSPRGFGQGEVDTQY
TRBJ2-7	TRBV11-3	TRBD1	ASSRTGNEQY
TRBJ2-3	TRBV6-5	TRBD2	ASSYSRGTDTQY
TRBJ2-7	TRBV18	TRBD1	ASSPTLPTGGIYEQY
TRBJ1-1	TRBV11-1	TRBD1	ASSARDRGRLAF
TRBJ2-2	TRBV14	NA	ASSPGLTGELF
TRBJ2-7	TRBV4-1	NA	ASSQPLLSYEQY
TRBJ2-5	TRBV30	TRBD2	AWSVGTSGLTQY
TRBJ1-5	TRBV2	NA	ASSRDSNQPQH
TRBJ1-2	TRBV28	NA	ASSFGGNGPVWDGYT
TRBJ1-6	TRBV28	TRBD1	ASIKGQGGSPLH
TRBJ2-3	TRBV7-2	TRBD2	ASISGAGETDTQY
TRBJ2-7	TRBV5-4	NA	ASSLAGPSYEQY
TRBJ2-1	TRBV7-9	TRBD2	ASSLAPGLADNEQF
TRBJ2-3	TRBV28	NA	ASSLPLTGTDTQY
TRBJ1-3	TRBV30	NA	AWSVDSFSGNTIY
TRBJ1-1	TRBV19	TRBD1	ASSMRRTGQPEAF
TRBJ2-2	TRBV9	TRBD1	ASSSGTGRLTGELF
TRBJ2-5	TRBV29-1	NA	SVEGSGRETQY
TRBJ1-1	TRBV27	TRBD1	ASSSIGQGKNTEAF
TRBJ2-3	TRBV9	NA	ASTRPGESTDTQY
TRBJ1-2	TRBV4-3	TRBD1	ASSQDWGQGGDGYT
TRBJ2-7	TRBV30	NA	ACTLPTYEQY
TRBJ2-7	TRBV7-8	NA	ASSLTGSVYEQY
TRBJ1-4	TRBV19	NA	ASSIGGAASEKLF
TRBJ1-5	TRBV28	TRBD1	ASSSGQGLSQPQH
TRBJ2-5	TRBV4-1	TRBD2	ASSSLKRGDSETQY
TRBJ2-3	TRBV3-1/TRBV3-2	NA	ASSAGTQY
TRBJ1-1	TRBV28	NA	ASSLWGEGRMNTEAF
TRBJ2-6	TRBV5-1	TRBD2	ASSFGTRALEGANVLT
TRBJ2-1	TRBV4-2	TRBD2	ASSPGGTSGYNEQF
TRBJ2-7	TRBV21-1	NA	ASSNPNEQY
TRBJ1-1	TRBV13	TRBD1	ASIGTGGAEAF
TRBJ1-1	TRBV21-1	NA	ASSRGGRGNTEAF
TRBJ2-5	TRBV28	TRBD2	ASSSPGTSWETQY
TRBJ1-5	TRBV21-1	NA	ASSKEARGNQPQH
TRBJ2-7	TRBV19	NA	AGPGLASLLSRSYEQY
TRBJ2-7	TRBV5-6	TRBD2	ASSLAGGNSEQY
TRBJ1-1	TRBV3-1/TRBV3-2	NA	ASSRATVNTEAF
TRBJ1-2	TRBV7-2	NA	ASSPPLWGRANYGYT